A selection of T cell receptor beta chains follows, all from one sample in a study of blood T cell repertoires in COVID-19. TCRdb's table, derived via immunoSEQ multiplex PCR, lists solely in-frame clones and lacks some. The table shows 30,000 or so clones, with about four fifths occurring only once. Source material: peripheral blood. These receptors were obtained from a man at least 80 years old with active or convalescent COVID-19. Both conserved end residues are part of each CDR3. The D gene is left open where the match is weak. Not all rows give a size; the values are once, few, many and, for expanded clones, a class.

v_gene	j_gene	len	d_gene	abundance	CDR3aa	CDR3nt
TRBV13	TRBJ1-1	15	.	.	CASSLLVRGNTEAFF	TGTGCCAGCAGCTTACTTGTAAGGGGGAACACTGAAGCTTTCTTT
TRBV11-3	TRBJ2-3	14	TRBD2	once	CASSPGLATDTQYF	TGTGCCAGCAGCCCGGGACTAGCGACAGATACGCAGTATTTT
TRBV7-2	TRBJ2-7	14	.	once	CASSSSSHSYEQYF	TGTGCCAGCAGCTCGAGCTCCCACTCCTACGAGCAGTACTTC
TRBV19	TRBJ2-1	17	TRBD2	.	CASSSLAGVREDNEQFF	TGTGCCAGTAGTAGCCTAGCGGGAGTAAGGGAAGACAATGAGCAGTTCTTC
TRBV6-5	TRBJ2-3	15	.	few	CASSSGDASTDTQYF	TGTGCCAGCAGTTCAGGGGATGCTAGCACAGATACGCAGTATTTT
TRBV19	TRBJ1-1	11	.	.	CASSLQAEAFF	TGTGCCAGTAGTTTACAAGCTGAAGCTTTCTTT
TRBV6-5	TRBJ1-5	14	TRBD1	.	CASIATGGNQPQHF	TGTGCCAGCATTGCGACAGGGGGAAATCAGCCCCAGCATTTT
TRBV6-4	TRBJ2-3	14	TRBD2	once	CASSESAGVDTQYF	TGTGCCAGCAGTGAGAGCGCGGGAGTTGATACGCAGTATTTT
TRBV3-1/TRBV3-2	TRBJ1-4	14	.	.	CASSRQVTNEKLFF	TGTGCCAGCAGCCGACAGGTTACTAATGAAAAACTGTTTTTT
TRBV19	TRBJ1-3	13	.	.	CASSTYSGNTIYF	TGTGCCAGTAGTACCTACTCTGGAAACACCATATATTTT
TRBV11-3	TRBJ2-5	16	TRBD2	.	CASSPGLAGGGETQYF	TGTGCCAGCAGCCCCGGTTTAGCGGGAGGGGGGGAGACCCAGTACTTC
TRBV6-5	TRBJ2-3	14	.	.	CASRERQYTDTQYF	TGTGCCAGCAGGGAGAGACAGTACACAGATACGCAGTATTTT
TRBV4-3	TRBJ2-5	16	TRBD1	.	CASSHSVQGAQETQYF	TGCGCCAGCAGCCACTCGGTCCAGGGGGCTCAAGAGACCCAGTACTTC
TRBV4-1	TRBJ2-2	16	TRBD1	.	CASSPPGQGRAGELFF	TGCGCCAGCAGCCCCCCGGGACAGGGTAGGGCCGGGGAGCTGTTTTTT
TRBV20-1	TRBJ1-1	11	.	.	CGIEGTTEAFF	TGCGGAATCGAGGGGACAACTGAAGCTTTCTTT
TRBV27	TRBJ1-3	14	TRBD1	.	CASSARQGVNTIYF	TGTGCCAGCAGCGCGAGACAGGGCGTAAACACCATATATTTT
TRBV3-1/TRBV3-2	TRBJ1-3	15	.	.	CASSPDGGAGNTIYF	TGTGCCAGCAGCCCTGACGGCGGGGCTGGAAACACCATATATTTT
TRBV10-3	TRBJ1-2	15	.	.	CAIRGGLTGVDGYTF	TGTGCCATCCGTGGGGGGTTGACGGGGGTTGATGGCTACACCTTC
TRBV28	TRBJ2-5	17	TRBD2	.	CASSLSRTSGGGETQYF	TGTGCCAGCAGTCTCTCCCGGACTAGCGGAGGGGGCGAGACCCAGTACTTC
TRBV5-4	TRBJ2-1	16	TRBD2	.	CASSLGLAVRGGEQFF	TGTGCCAGCAGCTTGGGGCTAGCAGTCCGGGGGGGTGAGCAGTTCTTC
TRBV5-1	TRBJ2-5	14	.	.	CASSLTVGEETQYF	TGCGCCAGCAGCTTGACAGTCGGGGAAGAGACCCAGTACTTC
TRBV24-1	TRBJ2-3	16	TRBD2	.	CATSDRLAGVKDTQYF	TGTGCCACCAGTGATCGACTAGCGGGAGTGAAAGATACGCAGTATTTT
TRBV2	TRBJ1-1	13	.	few	CASSPGRNTEAFF	TGTGCCAGCAGCCCGGGGAGGAACACTGAAGCTTTCTTT
TRBV10-2	TRBJ2-2	11	.	few	CASRLSEQLFF	TGCGCCAGCAGGTTGAGCGAGCAGCTGTTTTTT
TRBV10-2	TRBJ2-3	17	.	once	CASSESGGMGVTDTQYF	TGCGCCAGCAGTGAGTCAGGGGGAATGGGGGTCACAGATACGCAGTATTTT
TRBV24-1	TRBJ2-3	13	.	.	CATSEREADTQYF	TGTGCCACCAGTGAACGGGAAGCAGATACGCAGTATTTT
TRBV29-1	TRBJ2-5	15	.	.	CSVELGIRREGTQYF	TGCAGCGTTGAGCTTGGCATACGGCGGGAAGGGACCCAGTACTTC
TRBV30	TRBJ1-4	14	.	once	CAWSVPREGEKLFF	TGTGCCTGGAGTGTACCTAGGGAGGGAGAAAAACTGTTTTTT
TRBV27	TRBJ2-7	14	TRBD2	.	CASSLSAGVNEQYF	TGTGCCAGCAGTTTATCCGCGGGGGTGAACGAGCAGTACTTC
TRBV11-2	TRBJ1-2	13	.	.	CASSLGATYGYTF	TGTGCCAGCAGCTTGGGAGCCACCTATGGCTACACCTTC
TRBV5-1	TRBJ2-7	16	.	.	CASSLFSRVNVHEQYF	TGCGCCAGCAGCTTATTCAGCAGGGTAAACGTCCACGAGCAGTACTTC
TRBV24-1	TRBJ2-7	13	.	.	CATSEAGGEEQYF	TGTGCCACCAGTGAGGCGGGTGGAGAGGAGCAGTACTTC
TRBV29-1	TRBJ2-3	14	TRBD2	.	CSGGGRVSTDTQYF	TGCAGCGGAGGCGGGAGGGTTAGCACAGATACGCAGTATTTT
TRBV25-1	TRBJ1-5	14	.	.	CASGLPGSNQPQHF	TGTGCCAGCGGCCTCCCTGGTAGCAATCAGCCCCAGCATTTT
TRBV19	TRBJ1-2	16	.	once	CASTPPGLLANYGYTF	TGTGCCAGTACCCCTCCGGGTCTATTAGCTAACTATGGCTACACCTTC
TRBV9	TRBJ2-1	17	TRBD2	.	CASSVALGTSVFNEQFF	TGTGCCAGCAGCGTAGCTCTAGGGACTAGCGTGTTCAATGAGCAGTTCTTC
TRBV27	TRBJ1-2	13	.	.	CASSKTFGYGYTF	TGTGCCAGCAGTAAGACATTTGGGTATGGCTACACCTTC
TRBV9	TRBJ2-2	15	TRBD2	.	CASSVVPSGTGELFF	TGTGCCAGCAGCGTAGTGCCTAGCGGGACCGGGGAGCTGTTTTTT
TRBV5-6	TRBJ2-2	14	.	.	CASSLDPRDGELFF	TGTGCCAGCAGCTTGGATCCCCGGGACGGGGAGCTGTTTTTT
TRBV13	TRBJ1-5	14	TRBD1	few	CASSLRGANQPQHF	TGTGCCAGCAGCCTCAGGGGGGCCAATCAGCCCCAGCATTTT
TRBV4-1	TRBJ2-3	15	.	.	CASSQDKTVGDTRYF	TGCGCCAGCAGCCAAGATAAGACAGTTGGAGATACGCGGTATTTT
TRBV4-1	TRBJ1-3	17	TRBD1	.	CASSQPEVRTGGNTIYF	TGCGCCAGCAGCCAACCGGAGGTGCGGACAGGGGGAAACACCATATATTTT
TRBV5-6	TRBJ2-5	16	TRBD2	.	CASSSPGVAGEETQYF	TGTGCCAGCAGCTCCCCCGGGGTAGCGGGAGAGGAGACCCAGTACTTC
TRBV28	TRBJ1-1	14	.	.	CASGPGAMNTEAFF	TGTGCCAGCGGCCCAGGGGCCATGAACACTGAAGCTTTCTTT
TRBV28	TRBJ2-5	14	TRBD1	once	CASSGQEPVGAQYF	TGTGCCAGCAGTGGACAGGAGCCTGTGGGGGCCCAGTACTTC
TRBV2	TRBJ1-3	14	TRBD1	few	CASRGGTSGNTIYF	TGTGCCAGCAGAGGGGGCACCTCTGGAAACACCATATATTTT
TRBV10-3	TRBJ2-2	15	TRBD1	.	CAISPQGADTGELFF	TGTGCCATCAGTCCCCAGGGGGCAGACACCGGGGAGCTGTTTTTT
TRBV5-6	TRBJ2-1	12	.	.	CASSLETGAAFF	TGTGCCAGCAGCTTGGAGACGGGAGCGGCGTTCTTC
TRBV5-6	TRBJ2-1	15	.	large	CASSPTDRPYNEQFF	TGTGCCAGCAGCCCTACTGACAGACCCTACAATGAGCAGTTCTTC
TRBV5-1	TRBJ2-3	15	.	.	CASSLGGDRTDTQYF	TGCGCCAGCAGCTTGGGGGGTGACAGAACAGATACGCAGTATTTT
TRBV7-2	TRBJ2-7	15	TRBD1	.	CASSERNRGTYEQYF	TGTGCCAGCAGCGAAAGAAACAGGGGAACCTACGAGCAGTACTTC
TRBV7-9	TRBJ2-3	15	.	once	CASSLTTALADTQYF	TGTGCCAGCAGCCTCACTACCGCCCTCGCAGATACGCAGTATTTT
TRBV7-9	TRBJ1-2	13	.	.	CASSPSRGIGYTF	TGTGCCAGCAGCCCCTCAAGGGGAATCGGCTACACCTTC
TRBV11-2	TRBJ2-1	15	TRBD2	.	CASSPRRAREGRQFF	TGTGCCAGCAGCCCCCGGAGGGCGCGGGAGGGTCGGCAGTTCTTC
TRBV6-4	TRBJ1-1	14	TRBD1	.	CAKTGGRQNTEAFF	TGTGCCAAAACAGGGGGTAGACAGAACACTGAAGCTTTCTTT
TRBV30	TRBJ1-2	16	.	.	CAWSVEWEELNDGYTF	TGTGCCTGGAGTGTGGAGTGGGAGGAACTGAACGATGGCTACACCTTC
TRBV19	TRBJ1-1	16	TRBD1	.	CASTKGTGGPGTEAFF	TGTGCCAGTACCAAGGGGACAGGGGGCCCTGGGACTGAAGCTTTCTTT